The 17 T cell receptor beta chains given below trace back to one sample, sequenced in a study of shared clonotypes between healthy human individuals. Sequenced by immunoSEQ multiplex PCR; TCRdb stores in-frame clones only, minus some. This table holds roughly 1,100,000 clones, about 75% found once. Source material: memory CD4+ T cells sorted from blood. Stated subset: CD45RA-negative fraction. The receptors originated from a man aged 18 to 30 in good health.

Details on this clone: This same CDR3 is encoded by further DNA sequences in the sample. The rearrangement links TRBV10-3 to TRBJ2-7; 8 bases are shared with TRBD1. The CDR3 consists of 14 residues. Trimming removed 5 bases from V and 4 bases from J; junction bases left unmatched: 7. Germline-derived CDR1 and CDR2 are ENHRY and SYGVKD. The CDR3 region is CAISPGQGAYEQYF. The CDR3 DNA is TGTGCCATCAGTCCCGGACAGGGCGCGTACGAGCAGTACTTC.

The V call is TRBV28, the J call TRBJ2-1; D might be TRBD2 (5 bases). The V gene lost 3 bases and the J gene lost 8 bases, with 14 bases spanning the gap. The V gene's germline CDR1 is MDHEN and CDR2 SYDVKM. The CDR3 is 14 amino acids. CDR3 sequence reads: CASSFPPNGDEQFF. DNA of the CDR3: TGTGCCAGCAGTTTCCCACCCAACGGGGATGAGCAGTTCTTC.

For the CDR3, the DNA is TGTGCCAGCAGCGTACGCCAGGGGGAGTTTCAAGAGACCCAGTACTTC. Translated: CASSVRQGEFQETQYF. V is TRBV9 and J is TRBJ2-5; TRBD1 matches at 7 bases. This CDR3 region has 16 residues. Germline V gene lookup returns CDR1 SGDLS and CDR2 YYNGEE. Unmatched junction bases numbered 8, after V lost 1 base and J lost 2 bases.

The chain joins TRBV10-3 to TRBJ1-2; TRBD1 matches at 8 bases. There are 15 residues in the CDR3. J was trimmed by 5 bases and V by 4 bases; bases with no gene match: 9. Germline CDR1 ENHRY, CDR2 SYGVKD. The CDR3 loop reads CAISVGQGREYGYTF. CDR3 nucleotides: TGTGCCATCAGTGTTGGACAGGGAAGGGAGTATGGCTACACCTTC.

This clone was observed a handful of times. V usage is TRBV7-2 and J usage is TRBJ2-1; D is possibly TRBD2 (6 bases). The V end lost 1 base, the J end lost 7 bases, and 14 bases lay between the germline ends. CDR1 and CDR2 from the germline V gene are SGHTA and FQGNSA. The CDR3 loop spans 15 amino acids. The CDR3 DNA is TGTGCCAGCAGCTTAGACCCACTAGCCTTAAATGAGCAGTTCTTC. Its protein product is CASSLDPLALNEQFF. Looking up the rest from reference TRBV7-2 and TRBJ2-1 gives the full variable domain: GAGVSQSPSNKVTEKGKDVELRCDPISGHTALYWYRQSLGQGLEFLIYFQGNSAPDKSGLPSDRFSAERTGGSVSTLTIQRTQQEDSAVYLCASSLDPLALNEQFFGPGTRLTVL.

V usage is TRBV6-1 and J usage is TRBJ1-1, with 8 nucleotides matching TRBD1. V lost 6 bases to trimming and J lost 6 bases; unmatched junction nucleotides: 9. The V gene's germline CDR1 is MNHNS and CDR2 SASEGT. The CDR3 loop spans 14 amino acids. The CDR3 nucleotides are TGTGCCAGCAGGGACAGGGCAGGAGGCGCTGAAGCTTTCTTT. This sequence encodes CASRDRAGGAEAFF.

The CDR3 bases are TGCAGCGCTGTCACTAGCGGGGGGTACAATGAGCAGTTCTTC. It translates to CSAVTSGGYNEQFF. The chain uses TRBV29-1 and TRBJ2-1; 12 nucleotides line up with TRBD2. CDR3 length equals 14 residues. The trim removed 7 bases at V and 4 bases at J, leaving 5 bases unmatched. In germline, CDR1 is SQVTM, CDR2 ANQGSEA.

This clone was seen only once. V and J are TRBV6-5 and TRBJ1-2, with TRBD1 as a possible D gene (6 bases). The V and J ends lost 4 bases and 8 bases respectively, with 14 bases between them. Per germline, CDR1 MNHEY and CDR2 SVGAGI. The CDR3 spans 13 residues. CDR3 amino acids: CASSSNRVGGYTF. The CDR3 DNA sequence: TGTGCCAGCAGTTCGAACAGGGTTGGGGGCTACACCTTC.

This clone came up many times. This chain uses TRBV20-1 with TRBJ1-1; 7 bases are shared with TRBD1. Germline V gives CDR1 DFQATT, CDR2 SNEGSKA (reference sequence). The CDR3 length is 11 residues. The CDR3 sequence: CGTGAGTEAFF. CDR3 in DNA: TGCGGAACAGGGGCAGGGACTGAAGCTTTCTTT.

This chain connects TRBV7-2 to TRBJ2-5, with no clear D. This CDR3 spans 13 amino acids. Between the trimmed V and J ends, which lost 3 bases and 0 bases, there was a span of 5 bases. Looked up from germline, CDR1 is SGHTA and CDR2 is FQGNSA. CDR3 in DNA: TGTGCCAGCAGCTTCTTACACCAAGAGACCCAGTACTTC. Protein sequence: CASSFLHQETQYF.

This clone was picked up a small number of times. The DNA of the CDR3 is TGTGCCAGTAGTATTCCGGGAGCTAGACAGGCGGATACGCAGTATTTT. It translates to CASSIPGARQADTQYF. The chain joins TRBV19 to TRBJ2-3; TRBD1 or TRBD2 may be the D gene (6 bases each). This CDR3 is 16 amino acids long. The germline V and J ends were trimmed by 3 bases and 6 bases, with 19 bases remaining between them. Germline assignment: CDR1 LNHDA and CDR2 SQIVND (reference sequence).

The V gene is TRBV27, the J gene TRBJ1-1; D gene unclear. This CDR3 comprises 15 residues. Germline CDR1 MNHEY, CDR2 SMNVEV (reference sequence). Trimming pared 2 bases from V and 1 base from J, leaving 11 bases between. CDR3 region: CASSLESSRNTEAFF. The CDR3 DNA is TGTGCCAGCAGTTTAGAGTCCTCCCGGAACACTGAAGCTTTCTTT.

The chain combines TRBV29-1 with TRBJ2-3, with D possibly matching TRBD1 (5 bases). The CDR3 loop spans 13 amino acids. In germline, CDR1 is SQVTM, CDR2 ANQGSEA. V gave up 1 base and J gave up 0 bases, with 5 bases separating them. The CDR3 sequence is CSVEGGSTDTQYF. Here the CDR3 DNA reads TGCAGCGTTGAAGGGGGCAGCACAGATACGCAGTATTTT.

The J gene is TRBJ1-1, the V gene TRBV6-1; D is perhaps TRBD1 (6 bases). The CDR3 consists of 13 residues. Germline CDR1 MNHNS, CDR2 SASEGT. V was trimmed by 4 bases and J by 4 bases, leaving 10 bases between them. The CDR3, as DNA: TGTGCCAGCAGTGGTGGGGGCGGCACTGAAGCTTTCTTT. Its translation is CASSGGGGTEAFF.

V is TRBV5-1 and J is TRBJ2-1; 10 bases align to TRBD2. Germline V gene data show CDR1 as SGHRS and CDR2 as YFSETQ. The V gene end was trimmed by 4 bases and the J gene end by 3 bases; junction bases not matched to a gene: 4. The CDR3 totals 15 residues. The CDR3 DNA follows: TGCGCCAGCAGCGAGGGACTAGCGTACTACAATGAGCAGTTCTTC. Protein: CASSEGLAYYNEQFF.

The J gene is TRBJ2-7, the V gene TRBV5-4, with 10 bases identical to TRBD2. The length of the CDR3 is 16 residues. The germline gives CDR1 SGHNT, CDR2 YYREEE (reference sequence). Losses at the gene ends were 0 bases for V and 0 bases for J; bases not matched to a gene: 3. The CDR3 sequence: CASSLGASGSSYEQYF. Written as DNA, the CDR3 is TGTGCCAGCAGCTTGGGGGCTAGCGGGAGCTCCTACGAGCAGTACTTC.

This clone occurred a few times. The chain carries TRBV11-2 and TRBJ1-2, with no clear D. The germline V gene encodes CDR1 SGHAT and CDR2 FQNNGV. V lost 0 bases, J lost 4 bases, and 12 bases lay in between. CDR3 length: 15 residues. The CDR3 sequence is CASSLEGSLGYGYTF. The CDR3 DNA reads TGTGCCAGCAGCTTAGAGGGGTCACTGGGCTATGGCTACACCTTC.